Shown below are 21 T cell receptor delta chains from a single sample sequenced in a study of gamma-delta T cells after stem cell transplantation. TCRdb re-called the RT-PCR reads via CATT. The table lists over a thousand delta-chain clones, around 13% of them singletons. Sequences were obtained from gamma-delta T cells. Receptors were obtained from a human donor. It is not recorded whose cells these are; they may come from a transplant donor.

The V call is TRDV1, the J call TRDJ2; tentatively, D is TRDD3 (6 bases). This CDR3 comprises 26 residues. Trimming removed 2 bases from V and 3 bases from J, with 43 bases in between. Per the germline V gene, CDR1 is TSWWSYY and CDR2 is QGS. The chain's CDR3 is CALGESLLICGILDRGYSPLTAQLFF. CDR3 bases: TGTGCTCTTGGGGAAAGTTTACTAATATGTGGGATATTAGACCGGGGGTATAGCCCTCTGACAGCACAACTCTTCTTT.

This clone was found a few times. This sequence joins TRDV2 and TRDJ1; 10 bases are a match to TRDD3. V trimming: 0 bases; J trimming: 0 bases; junction bases outside the gene matches: 3. There are 16 residues in the CDR3. Germline V gene data show CDR1 as GEAIGNYY and CDR2 as EKD. The chain's CDR3 is CACDTLLGDDTDKLIF. CDR3 in DNA: TGTGCCTGTGACACCCTACTGGGGGATGACACCGATAAACTCATCTTT.

This clone was seen a handful of times. V is TRDV2 and J is TRDJ1; 13 bases align to TRDD3. This CDR3 comprises 17 residues. Unmatched junction bases numbered 16, after V lost 3 bases and J lost 10 bases. CDR1 is GEAIGNYY and CDR2 is EKD in the germline V gene. This CDR3 is CACDRLTTGGYAEGLIF. In DNA form, the CDR3 reads TGTGCCTGTGACCGATTAACTACTGGGGGATACGCAGAGGGACTCATCTTT.

This rearrangement joins TRDV2 to TRDJ1; a possible D gene is TRDD3 (6 bases). The CDR3 is 14 amino acids. Germline assignment: CDR1 GEAIGNYY and CDR2 EKD. V shed 0 bases and J shed 0 bases, with 7 bases lying between them. The DNA of the CDR3 is TGTGCCTGTGACACCCTGGGGAACACCGATAAACTCATCTTT. Its protein is CACDTLGNTDKLIF.

This clone has a handful of counts. A much more abundant neighbour one base away suggests this may be a read error. V gene TRDV1 combines with J gene TRDJ1; 10 positions match TRDD3. This CDR3 region has 21 residues. Trimming cost V 3 bases and J 0 bases; bases outside gene matches: 19. The V gene's germline CDR1 is TSWWSYY and CDR2 QGS. CDR3 DNA sequence: TGTGCTCTTGGGGATGGCTGGTCTACGGGGTACTGGGGGATGGACACCGATAAACTCATCTTT. It is translated as CALGDGWSTGYWGMDTDKLIF.

This clone appeared a few times. Translating this DNA gives a protein that differs at residue 10 from the TCRdb one, which belongs to a much larger clone; a read error is likely, and the protein shown is this translation. V usage is TRDV3 and J usage is TRDJ1; D assignment may be TRDD2 or TRDD3 (5 bases each). Germline lookup yields CDR1 TVYSNPD and CDR2 GDNSRS (reference sequence). Between the trimmed V and J ends, which lost 3 bases and 3 bases, there was a span of 20 bases. There are 15 residues in the CDR3. The CDR3 here is CAFRFLNLLADKLIF. The CDR3, as DNA: TGTGCCTTCAGATTCCTGAACCTACTGGCCGATAAACTCATCTTT.

This clone occurred a few times. The rearrangement joins TRDV2 to TRDJ1; TRDD3 matches at 8 bases. The germline gives CDR1 GEAIGNYY, CDR2 EKD. V lost 3 bases to trimming and J lost 4 bases; unmatched junction nucleotides: 6. The CDR3 consists of 14 residues. CDR3 coding DNA: TGTGCCTGTGACGCTTTACTGGGGGGCGATAAACTCATCTTT. Translated, it gives CACDALLGGDKLIF.

Comment on this clone: The mismatch at residue 7 between this DNA's translation and the TCRdb protein of a much larger clone likely reflects a read error; the protein shown is translated from the DNA. The CDR3: CALGESLAFLGYIMDDKLIF. The DNA of the CDR3 is TGTGCTCTTGGGGAATCCCTGGCCTTCCTCGGATACATAATGGACGATAAACTCATCTTT. The chain has TRDV1 and TRDJ1; a weak D match, TRDD2 (7 bases). The CDR3 runs 20 residues. Germline lookup yields CDR1 TSWWSYY and CDR2 QGS. Trimming shortened V by 2 bases and J by 4 bases, and 29 bases separated the two germline ends.

This clone was observed a few times. This chain links TRDV2 with TRDJ1; 8 bases match TRDD3. Trimming removed 0 bases from V and 4 bases from J; junction bases left unmatched: 9. CDR3 length equals 16 residues. Germline lookup yields CDR1 GEAIGNYY and CDR2 EKD. The CDR3 is CACDTVGGFDRDKLIF. The CDR3 DNA reads TGTGCCTGTGACACCGTTGGGGGATTCGACCGCGATAAACTCATCTTT.

Notes on this clone: At one of its ends the junction is not consistent with the germline gene, which may arise from a read error. The rearrangement uses TRDV2 and TRDJ1; D might be TRDD1 or TRDD3, each matching 5 bases. Germline CDR1 is GEAIGNYY and CDR2 is EKD. CDR3 size: 20 residues. CDR3 sequence (DNA): TGTGCCTGTGACTCCGTCGATAGTCCTGTGGTATCCCTTTACAACGATACACTCATCTTT. It yields the protein CACDSVDSPVVSLYNDTLIF.

Note on this clone: The protein recorded in TCRdb matches a much larger clone and deviates from this DNA's translation at residue 14, suggesting a read error; the protein here is obtained by translating the DNA. The rearrangement links TRDV2 to TRDJ3; 13 nucleotides agree with TRDD3. V shed 0 bases, J shed 2 bases, and the junction held 12 bases outside the gene matches. The CDR3 runs 22 residues. The germline gives CDR1 GEAIGNYY, CDR2 EKD. CDR3 DNA: TGTGCCTGTGACACCAAATTTACTGGGGGATACGCTAGCCCCTGGGACACCCGACAGATGTTTTTC. It translates to CACDTKFTGGYASPWDTRQMFF.

The chain uses TRDV2 and TRDJ1; 9 bases fit TRDD3. The CDR3 consists of 15 residues. V was clipped by 7 bases and J by 4 bases; unmatched bases: 12. Germline values: CDR1 GEAIGNYY, CDR2 EKD. The CDR3 DNA follows: TGTGCCTGCAAGCCTTTACTGGGGGAAATCGATAAACTCATCTTT. This sequence encodes CACKPLLGEIDKLIF.

To note about this clone: A far larger clone is just one base off, so this is likely a read error. The sample has other DNA sequences that encode this CDR3 too. The V and J genes are TRDV3 and TRDJ1; 13 bases map to TRDD3. Germline loops: CDR1 TVYSNPD, CDR2 GDNSRS (reference sequence). The CDR3 has 24 residues. With V trimmed by 1 base and J by 0 bases, 29 bases remained unmatched. The CDR3 DNA reads TGTGCCTTTAATCGGAAACCCCCGCTACGGGGACTGGGGGATACGCGGGGGAACACCGATAAACTCATCTTT. As protein: CAFNRKPPLRGLGDTRGNTDKLIF.

This clone has just a few counts. The protein that TCRdb holds for this DNA derives from a much larger clone and differs from the translated DNA at residue 12, which likely indicates a read error; the protein shown here is translated from the DNA. The rearrangement joins TRDV2 to TRDJ1; D possibly corresponds to TRDD3 (6 bases). CDR1 is GEAIGNYY, CDR2 EKD, per germline. This CDR3 comprises 15 residues. CDR3 amino acids: CACDHVGRGSDRLIF. CDR3 nucleotides: TGTGCCTGTGATCATGTGGGGAGGGGGAGCGATAGACTCATCTTT.

The CDR3 loop is CACDTLSTGGPDTDKLIF. As DNA, the CDR3 is TGTGCCTGTGACACCCTTAGTACTGGGGGCCCCGACACCGATAAACTCATCTTT. The chain links TRDV2 to TRDJ1; 8 bases agree with TRDD3. Germline loops: CDR1 GEAIGNYY, CDR2 EKD. The CDR3 has 18 residues. V shed 0 bases, J shed 0 bases, and the junction held 11 bases outside the gene matches.

The rearrangement links TRDV1 to TRDJ1; 10 bases align to TRDD3. The CDR3 extends over 21 amino acids. Germline V gene lookup returns CDR1 TSWWSYY and CDR2 QGS. V was clipped by 2 bases and J by 2 bases; unmatched bases: 20. The CDR3 reads CALGEVGAYRWGILGTDKLIF. In nucleotides, the CDR3 is TGTGCTCTTGGGGAAGTGGGAGCCTACCGGTGGGGGATACTTGGGACCGATAAACTCATCTTT.

About this clone: A read error is likely here: a far larger clone is one base away. The same CDR3 arises from other DNA sequences in this sample as well. The rearrangement joins TRDV1 to TRDJ1; D possibly corresponds to TRDD3 (5 bases). The germline V gene encodes CDR1 TSWWSYY and CDR2 QGS. The CDR3 is 17 amino acids. CDR3 protein: CALGDPYGRQYTDKLIF. CDR3 sequence (DNA): TGTGCTCTTGGGGATCCATACGGGAGGCAGTACACCGATAAACTCATCTTC.

This clone was seen only a few times. V usage is TRDV3 and J usage is TRDJ1; 11 nucleotides agree with TRDD3. Germline-derived CDR1 and CDR2 are TVYSNPD and GDNSRS (reference sequence). The CDR3 runs to 17 residues. J was trimmed by 0 bases and V by 0 bases; bases with no gene match: 9. This chain's CDR3 is CAFSGWVGDTYTDKLIF. CDR3 nucleotides: TGTGCCTTTAGCGGTTGGGTGGGGGATACGTACACCGATAAACTCATCTTT.

Of note for this clone: At one of its ends the junction is not consistent with the germline gene, which may arise from a read error. The chain couples TRDV2 to TRDJ1; D perhaps matches TRDD2 (6 bases). This CDR3 region has 23 residues. Germline V CDR1 and CDR2: GEAIGNYY, EKD. CDR3 bases: TGTGCCTGTGACCCTGTCGATCGTCCTACCGGACCGAGTGTTATAAGGGGCACCGCTAAACTCATCTTT. Amino acids: CACDPVDRPTGPSVIRGTAKLIF.

In the case of this clone: TCRdb's entry gives the protein of a much larger clone, which mismatches this DNA's translation at residue 6, likely from a read error; the protein reported here is translated from the DNA. The chain combines TRDV3 with TRDJ1; a weak D match, TRDD3 (6 bases). Germline V gene sequence: CDR1 TVYSNPD, CDR2 GDNSRS (reference sequence). This CDR3 spans 18 amino acids. Trimming removed 2 bases at V and 0 bases at J, with 25 bases between. CDR3 amino acids: CAFLPPHFYWAYTDKLIF. The DNA of the CDR3 is TGTGCCTTTTTACCTCCCCACTTTTACTGGGCGTACACCGATAAACTCATCTTT.

The chain carries TRDV1 and TRDJ1; the match to TRDD3 covers 10 bases. This CDR3 region has 22 residues. Germline CDR1 and CDR2: TSWWSYY and QGS. After removal of 1 base from V and 0 bases from J, the junction contained 20 bases not matched to a gene. Here the CDR3 reads CALGEPPSFLRVGDTYTDKLIF. The CDR3 DNA follows: TGTGCTCTTGGGGAACCACCTTCTTTCCTACGGGTGGGGGATACCTACACCGATAAACTCATCTTT.